Below, one T cell receptor beta chain is given with its context. This table comes from immunoSEQ multiplex PCR, and its TCRdb copy is limited to in-frame clones, with some not included. The data show some 240,000 clones, roughly 81% seen once. This record belongs to a study of blood T cell repertoires in COVID-19. Overall study: The cDNA or gDNA used as material had been derived from T cells, B-cell-depleted T cells, or PBMCs.

This CDR3 contains 17 residues. Germline V gene data show CDR1 as LGHDT and CDR2 as YNNKEL (reference sequence). V was pared by 4 bases and J by 1 base, with 10 bases of the junction left unmatched. The origin of this receptor is a woman between 50 and 59 years old who had been exposed to COVID-19. The sample taken for sequencing was PBMCs or T cells enriched from blood (not recorded which). The rearrangement links TRBV3-1 (or the pseudogene TRBV3-2) to TRBJ1-1; 9 bases match TRBD1. CDR3 protein: CASSRHDRGGGNTEAFF. The CDR3 coding sequence is TGTGCCAGCAGCCGCCACGACAGGGGGGGAGGGAACACTGAAGCTTTCTTT.